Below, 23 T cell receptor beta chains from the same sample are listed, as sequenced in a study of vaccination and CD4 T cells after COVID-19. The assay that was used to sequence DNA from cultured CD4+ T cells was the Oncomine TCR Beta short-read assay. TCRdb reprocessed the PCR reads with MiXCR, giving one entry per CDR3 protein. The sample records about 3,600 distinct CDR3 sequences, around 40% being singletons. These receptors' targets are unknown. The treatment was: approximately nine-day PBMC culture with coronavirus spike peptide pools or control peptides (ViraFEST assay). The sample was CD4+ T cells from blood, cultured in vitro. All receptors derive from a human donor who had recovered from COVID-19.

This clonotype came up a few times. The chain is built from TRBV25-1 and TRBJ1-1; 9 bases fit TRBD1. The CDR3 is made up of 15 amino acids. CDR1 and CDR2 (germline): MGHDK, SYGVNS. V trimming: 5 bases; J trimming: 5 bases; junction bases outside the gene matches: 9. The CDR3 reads CASSRGGTGYTEAFF. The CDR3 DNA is TGTGCCAGCAGTCGAGGCGGGACAGGGTATACTGAAGCTTTCTTT.

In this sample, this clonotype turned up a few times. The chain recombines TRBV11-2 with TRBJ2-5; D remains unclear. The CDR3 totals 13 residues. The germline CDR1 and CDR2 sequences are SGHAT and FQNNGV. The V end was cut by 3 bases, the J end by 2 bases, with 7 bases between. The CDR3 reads CASSFSPQETQYF. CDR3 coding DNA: TGTGCCAGCAGCTTTAGCCCTCAAGAGACCCAGTACTTC.

CDR3 protein: CSATPWGQMNTEAFF. Written as DNA, the CDR3 is TGCAGCGCCACACCCTGGGGACAGATGAACACTGAAGCTTTCTTT. The chain is built from TRBV29-1 and TRBJ1-1; TRBD1 agrees at 7 bases. Germline CDR1 is SQVTM and CDR2 is ANQGSEA. The CDR3 has 15 residues. V was clipped by 7 bases and J by 0 bases; unmatched bases: 11.

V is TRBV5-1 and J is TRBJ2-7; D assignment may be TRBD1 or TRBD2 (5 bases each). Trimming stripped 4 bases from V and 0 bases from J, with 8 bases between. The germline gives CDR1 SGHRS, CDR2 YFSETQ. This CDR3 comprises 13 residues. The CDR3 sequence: CASSEGSSYEQYF. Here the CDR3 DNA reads TGCGCCAGCAGCGAGGGGAGCTCCTACGAGCAGTACTTC.

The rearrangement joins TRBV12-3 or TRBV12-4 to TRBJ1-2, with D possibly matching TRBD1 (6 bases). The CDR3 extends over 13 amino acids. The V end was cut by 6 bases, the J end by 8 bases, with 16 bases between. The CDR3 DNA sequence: TGTGCCAGCAGGCCGGGACAATGGGCGGGCTACACCTTC. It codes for CASRPGQWAGYTF.

CDR3 sequence (DNA): TGTGCCAGCAGCTTCTTAGCCACTAGCACAGATACGCAGTATTTT. Protein sequence: CASSFLATSTDTQYF. This chain joins TRBV9 and TRBJ2-3; D is unresolved. The V gene lost 4 bases and the J gene lost 0 bases, with 12 bases spanning the gap. Germline V CDR1 and CDR2: SGDLS, YYNGEE. The CDR3 extends over 15 amino acids.

CDR3 region: CASSAPDRDRAYGYTF. DNA of the CDR3: TGTGCCAGCAGTGCCCCCGACCGGGACAGGGCCTATGGCTACACCTTC. The chain combines TRBV6-1 with TRBJ1-2; 9 nucleotides line up with TRBD1. The trim removed 4 bases at V and 4 bases at J, leaving 10 bases unmatched. The CDR3 runs 16 residues. Germline V CDR1 and CDR2: MNHNS, SASEGT.

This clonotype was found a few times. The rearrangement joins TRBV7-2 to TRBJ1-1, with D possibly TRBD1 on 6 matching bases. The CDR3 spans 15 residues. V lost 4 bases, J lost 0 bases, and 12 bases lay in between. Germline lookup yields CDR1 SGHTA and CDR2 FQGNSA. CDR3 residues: CASSSTGTMNTEAFF. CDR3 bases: TGTGCCAGCAGCTCCACGGGGACAATGAACACTGAAGCTTTCTTT.

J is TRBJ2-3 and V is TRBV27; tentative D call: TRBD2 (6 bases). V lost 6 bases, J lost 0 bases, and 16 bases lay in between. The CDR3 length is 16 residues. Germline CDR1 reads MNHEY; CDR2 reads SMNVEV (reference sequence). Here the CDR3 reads CASRYMGGDSTDTQYF. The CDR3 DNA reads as TGTGCCAGCAGATACATGGGGGGTGATAGCACAGATACGCAGTATTTT.

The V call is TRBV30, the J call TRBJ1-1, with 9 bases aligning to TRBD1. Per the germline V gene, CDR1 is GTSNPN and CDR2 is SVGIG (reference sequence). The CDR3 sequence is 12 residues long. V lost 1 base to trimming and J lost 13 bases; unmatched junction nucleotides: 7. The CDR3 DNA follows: TGTGCCTGGAGTGCCGGTCGGGACAGGGATTTCTTT. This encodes CAWSAGRDRDFF.

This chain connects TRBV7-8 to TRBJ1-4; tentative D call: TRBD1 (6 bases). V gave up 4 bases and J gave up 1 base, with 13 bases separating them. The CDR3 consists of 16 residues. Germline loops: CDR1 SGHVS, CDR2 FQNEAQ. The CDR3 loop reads CASSSRVRGTNEKLFF. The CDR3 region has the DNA TGTGCCAGCAGCTCCAGGGTCAGGGGAACTAATGAAAAACTGTTTTTT.

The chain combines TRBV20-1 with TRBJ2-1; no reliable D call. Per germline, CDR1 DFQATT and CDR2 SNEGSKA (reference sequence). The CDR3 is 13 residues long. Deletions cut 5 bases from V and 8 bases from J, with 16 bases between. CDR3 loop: CSAHRAVVDEQFF. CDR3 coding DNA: TGCAGTGCTCACCGCGCGGTGGTCGATGAGCAGTTCTTC.

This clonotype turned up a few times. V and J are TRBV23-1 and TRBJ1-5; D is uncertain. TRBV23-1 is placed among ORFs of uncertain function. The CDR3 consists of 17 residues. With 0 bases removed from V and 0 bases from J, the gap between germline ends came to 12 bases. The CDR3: CASSQSRLFNSNQPQHF. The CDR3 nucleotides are TGCGCCAGCAGTCAATCCCGGCTATTTAATAGCAATCAGCCCCAGCATTTT.

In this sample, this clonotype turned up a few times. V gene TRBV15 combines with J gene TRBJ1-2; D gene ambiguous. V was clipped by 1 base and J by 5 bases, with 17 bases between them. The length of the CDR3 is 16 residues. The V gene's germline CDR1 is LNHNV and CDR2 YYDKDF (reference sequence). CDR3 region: CATSRVLRPYRYGYTF. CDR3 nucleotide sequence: TGTGCCACCAGCAGAGTGTTAAGACCTTACCGATATGGCTACACCTTC.

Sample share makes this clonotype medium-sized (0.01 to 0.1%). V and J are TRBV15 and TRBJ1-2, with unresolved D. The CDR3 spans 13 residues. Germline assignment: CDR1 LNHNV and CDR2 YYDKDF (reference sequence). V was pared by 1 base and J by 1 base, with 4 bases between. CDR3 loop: CATSRALNYGYTF. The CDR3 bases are TGTGCCACCAGCAGAGCGCTTAACTATGGCTACACCTTC.

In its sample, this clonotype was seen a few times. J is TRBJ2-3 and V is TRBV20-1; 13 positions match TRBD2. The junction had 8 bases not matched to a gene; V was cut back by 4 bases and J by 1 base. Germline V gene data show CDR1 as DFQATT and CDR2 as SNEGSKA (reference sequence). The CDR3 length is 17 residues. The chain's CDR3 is CSAITSGGAGGTDTQYF. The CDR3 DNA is TGCAGTGCTATTACTAGCGGGGGGGCTGGAGGCACAGATACGCAGTATTTT.

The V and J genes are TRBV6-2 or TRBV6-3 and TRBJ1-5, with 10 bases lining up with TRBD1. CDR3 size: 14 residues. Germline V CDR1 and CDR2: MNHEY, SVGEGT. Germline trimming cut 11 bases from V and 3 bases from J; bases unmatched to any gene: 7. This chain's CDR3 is CAGRDRGVNQPQHF. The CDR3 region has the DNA TGTGCCGGCCGGGACAGGGGAGTCAATCAGCCCCAGCATTTT.

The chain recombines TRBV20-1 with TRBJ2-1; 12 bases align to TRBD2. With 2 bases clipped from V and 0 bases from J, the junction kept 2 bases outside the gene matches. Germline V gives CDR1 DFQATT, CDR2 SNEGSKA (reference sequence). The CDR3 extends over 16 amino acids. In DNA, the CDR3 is TGCAGTGCTAGACGACTAGCGGGGGTCTCCTACAATGAGCAGTTCTTC. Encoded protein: CSARRLAGVSYNEQFF.

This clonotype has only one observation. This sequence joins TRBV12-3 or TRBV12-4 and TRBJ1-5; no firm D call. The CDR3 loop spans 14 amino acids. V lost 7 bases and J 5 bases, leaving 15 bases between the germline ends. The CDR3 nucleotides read TGTGCCAGCACCTCTACCGGCAGTTATCAGCCCCAGCATTTT. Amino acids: CASTSTGSYQPQHF.

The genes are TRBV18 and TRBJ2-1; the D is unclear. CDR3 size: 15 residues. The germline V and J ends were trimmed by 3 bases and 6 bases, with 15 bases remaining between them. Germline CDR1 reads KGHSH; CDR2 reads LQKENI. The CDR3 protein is CASSPGMSLINEQFF. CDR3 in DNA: TGTGCCAGCTCACCGGGGATGTCTCTCATCAATGAGCAGTTCTTC.

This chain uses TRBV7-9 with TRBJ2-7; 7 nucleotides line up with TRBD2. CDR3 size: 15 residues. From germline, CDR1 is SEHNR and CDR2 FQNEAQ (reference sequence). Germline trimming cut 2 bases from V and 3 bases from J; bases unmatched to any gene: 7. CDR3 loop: CASSLYAGEGYEQYF. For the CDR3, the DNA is TGTGCCAGCAGCTTATATGCGGGAGAGGGCTACGAGCAGTACTTC.

In DNA form, the CDR3 reads TGTGCCAGCAGTTTTTGGGTACATTCACCCCTCCACTTT. The encoded protein is CASSFWVHSPLHF. The genes are TRBV12-3 or TRBV12-4 and TRBJ1-6; D ambiguous. The CDR3 contains 13 residues. V was cut by 3 bases and J by 8 bases, with 8 bases left in between.

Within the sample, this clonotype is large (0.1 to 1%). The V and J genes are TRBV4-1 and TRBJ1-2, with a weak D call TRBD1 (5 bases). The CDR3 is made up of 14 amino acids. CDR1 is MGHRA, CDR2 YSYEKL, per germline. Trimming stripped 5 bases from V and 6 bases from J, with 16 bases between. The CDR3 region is CASSTMAGYNGYTF. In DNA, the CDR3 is TGCGCCAGCAGCACAATGGCAGGGTATAATGGCTACACCTTC.